What follows describes a single T cell receptor beta chain. The antigen is unknown. The CDR3 totals 14 residues. CDR1 and CDR2 from the germline V gene are MNHEY and SVGAGI. Trimming at V came to 7 bases and at J to 9 bases, leaving 11 bases not matched to a gene. The data are from a study of vaccination effects on CD4 cells after COVID-19. Sequencing was performed with immunoSEQ multiplex PCR; in TCRdb, only in-frame clones are kept and a portion is missing. The sample records roughly 56,000 clones, 73% being singletons. Expansion of antigen-specific CD4+ T cells with viral peptide pools was carried out by the ViraFEST assay before sequencing. With more than nine days of culture completed, CD4+ T cells were isolated. Participants received two doses of either the BNT162b2 or mRNA-1273 vaccine. The authors exchanged half the medium for IL-2 medium on days 3 and 7.

The chain joins TRBV6-5 to TRBJ2-1; TRBD2 agrees at 8 bases. This receptor was taken from a human donor who received a COVID-19 vaccine. Specimen: CD4+ T cells from PBMCs cultured with HCoV-229E spike peptides, collected after COVID-19 vaccination. The CDR3 nucleotides read TGTGCCAGCACTGGACTAGCAATTTTGGGTGAGCAGTTCTTC. Translating it yields CASTGLAILGEQFF.